A single sample is the source of the 8 T cell receptor beta chains below, sequenced in a study of T cell repertoires in cytomegalovirus infection. TCRdb reprocessed the reads with MiXCR, giving one entry per CDR3 protein. The sample has over 45,000 distinct CDR3 sequences, 21% seen once; the top ten hold around 90%. Their specific antigens are unknown. The sequenced sample was CD8+ T cells from cultured PBMCs, obtained from culture after CMV antigen stimulation. These receptors came from a human donor in good health (CMV status not recorded). Some clones in this sample may be carry-over from other donors' samples.

The rearrangement uses TRBV6-5 and TRBJ2-7, with 8 bases fitting TRBD1. Losses at the gene ends were 0 bases for V and 2 bases for J; bases not matched to a gene: 6. Per the germline V gene, CDR1 is MNHEY and CDR2 is SVGAGI. This CDR3 is 16 amino acids long. This CDR3 is CASSYSIGGQAYEQYF. In DNA form, the CDR3 reads TGTGCCAGCAGTTACTCGATAGGGGGACAGGCCTACGAGCAGTACTTC.

The CDR3 loop reads CASKTSGRGRWSDTQYF. For the CDR3, the DNA is TGTGCCAGCAAGACTAGCGGCCGTGGAAGGTGGTCAGATACGCAGTATTTT. The genes are TRBV12-3 or TRBV12-4 and TRBJ2-3; 9 bases fit TRBD2. The V and J ends lost 7 bases and 4 bases, in that order; junction bases with no gene match: 15. CDR3 length: 17 amino acids.

The chain links TRBV6-2 or TRBV6-3 to TRBJ2-3; a possible D gene is TRBD2 (6 bases). CDR1 MNHEY and CDR2 SVGEGT come from the germline V gene. The V gene lost 0 bases and the J gene lost 0 bases, with 16 bases spanning the gap. The CDR3 length is 18 residues. This CDR3 reads CASSYSILAVTSTDTQYF. The CDR3, as DNA: TGTGCCAGCAGTTACTCGATATTAGCGGTGACTAGCACAGATACGCAGTATTTT.

The V gene is TRBV12-3 or TRBV12-4, the J gene TRBJ2-7; tentative D call: TRBD2 (6 bases). V lost 3 bases to trimming and J lost 5 bases, with 11 bases between them. The CDR3 totals 13 residues. The CDR3 here is CASSFGGADEQYF. The CDR3 coding sequence is TGTGCCAGCAGTTTCGGAGGGGCCGACGAGCAGTACTTC.

This chain connects TRBV19 to TRBJ2-2; D is uncertain. The germline V gene has CDR1 LNHDA and CDR2 SQIVND (reference sequence). The CDR3 spans 11 residues. V dropped 10 bases and J dropped 4 bases, with 7 bases sitting between them. This CDR3 reads CAIGTTGELFF. As DNA, the CDR3 is TGTGCCATAGGCACCACCGGGGAGCTGTTTTTT.

This clonotype was seen a few times. The chain joins TRBV7-2 to TRBJ2-1; 9 nucleotides align to TRBD2. Germline V gene sequence: CDR1 SGHTA, CDR2 FQGNSA. After removal of 5 bases from V and 6 bases from J, the junction contained 11 bases not matched to a gene. The CDR3 consists of 16 residues. The CDR3 spells CASSVPGLASINEQFF. CDR3 sequence (DNA): TGTGCCAGCAGCGTCCCGGGACTAGCTAGCATCAATGAGCAGTTCTTC.

This chain links TRBV7-6 with TRBJ2-3; 8 bases are shared with TRBD1. CDR1 and CDR2 from the germline V gene are SGHVS and FNYEAQ. The CDR3 runs to 15 residues. V lost 4 bases and J lost 1; bases outside the gene matches: 4. In DNA form, the CDR3 reads TGTGCCAGCAGCTGGACAGGGAGCGGCACAGATACGCAGTATTTT. This translates into CASSWTGSGTDTQYF.

The chain couples TRBV7-2 to TRBJ2-5; 8 positions match TRBD1. The J segment lost 7 bases and the V segment lost 5 bases, leaving 6 bases of the junction unmatched. This CDR3 region has 13 residues. Germline V gene data show CDR1 as SGHTA and CDR2 as FQGNSA. The CDR3 loop is CASSPTGVGTQYF. The CDR3 DNA reads as TGTGCCAGCAGCCCGACAGGGGTCGGGACCCAGTACTTC.